Listed below are T cell receptor beta chains from one sample, sequenced in a study of blood T cells in healthy people across ages. TCRdb re-analysed the 5' RACE reads in MiXCR, keeping a single row per CDR3 protein. The sample has around 1.5 million distinct CDR3 sequences, approximately 59% seen once. Material for sequencing was blood. The receptors stem from a man between 18 and 35 years old in good health. Both conserved end residues are part of each CDR3. The order of the fields is D gene, CDR3 length, clone size, V gene, J gene, CDR3 DNA, CDR3 protein. A D gene is named only where the DNA matches it firmly. Clone size is shown for a subset of rows, as once, few, many or a class of expanded clone.

d_call: TRBD1; cdr3_length: 14; clone_size: .; v_call: TRBV18; j_call: TRBJ2-7; cdr3_nt: TGTGCCAGCTCACCTGGGACAGGAGGAACCCGGCAGTACTTC; cdr3_aa: CASSPGTGGTRQYF
d_call: TRBD1; cdr3_length: 16; clone_size: .; v_call: TRBV28; j_call: TRBJ2-7; cdr3_nt: TGTGCCAGCAGTTTAAATCCAAGAATAACAGGGGATGAGCAGTACTTC; cdr3_aa: CASSLNPRITGDEQYF
d_call: TRBD1; cdr3_length: 17; clone_size: .; v_call: TRBV25-1; j_call: TRBJ2-3; cdr3_nt: TGTGCCAGCAGTGGGGGACCTTCGACAGGGCGAACAGATACGCAGTATTTT; cdr3_aa: CASSGGPSTGRTDTQYF
d_call: TRBD1; cdr3_length: 13; clone_size: .; v_call: TRBV25-1; j_call: TRBJ2-7; cdr3_nt: TGTGCCAGCAGGGGACAGGGGGCGATCGAGCAGTACTTC; cdr3_aa: CASRGQGAIEQYF
d_call: .; cdr3_length: 16; clone_size: .; v_call: TRBV28; j_call: TRBJ2-2; cdr3_nt: TGTGCCAGCAGTTTACGGGTACAGCGGTACACCGGGGAGCTGTTTTTT; cdr3_aa: CASSLRVQRYTGELFF
d_call: .; cdr3_length: 15; clone_size: few; v_call: TRBV10-3; j_call: TRBJ1-1; cdr3_nt: TGTGCCACTGTTGGGCTGGGGCTTGGGAACACTGAAGCTTTCTTT; cdr3_aa: CATVGLGLGNTEAFF
d_call: .; cdr3_length: 16; clone_size: .; v_call: TRBV29-1; j_call: TRBJ1-6; cdr3_nt: TGCAGCGTTGGGGGGGGTCCGCGGACTTATAATTCACCCCTCCACTTT; cdr3_aa: CSVGGGPRTYNSPLHF
d_call: .; cdr3_length: 14; clone_size: .; v_call: TRBV6-2/TRBV6-3; j_call: TRBJ2-7; cdr3_nt: TGTGCCAGCAGTTACTCCGGGTCCTACAATGAGCAGTACTTC; cdr3_aa: CASSYSGSYNEQYF
d_call: .; cdr3_length: 18; clone_size: once; v_call: TRBV29-1; j_call: TRBJ1-1; cdr3_nt: TGCAGCGTTGAAAGACTAGTTTTTTGGTCCGTCTGGAACACTGAAGCTTTCTTT; cdr3_aa: CSVERLVFWSVWNTEAFF
d_call: .; cdr3_length: 15; clone_size: .; v_call: TRBV4-3; j_call: TRBJ2-3; cdr3_nt: TGCGCCAGCAGCCGAGCACCTTCTAGCACAGATACGCAGTATTTT; cdr3_aa: CASSRAPSSTDTQYF
d_call: .; cdr3_length: 12; clone_size: few; v_call: TRBV12-3/TRBV12-4; j_call: TRBJ2-1; cdr3_nt: TGTGCCAGCAGACTTGATAGTGACGAGCAGTTCTTC; cdr3_aa: CASRLDSDEQFF
d_call: TRBD1; cdr3_length: 13; clone_size: .; v_call: TRBV20-1; j_call: TRBJ2-5; cdr3_nt: TGCAGTGCTCAAATGACAGGGGAAGAGACCCAGTACTTC; cdr3_aa: CSAQMTGEETQYF
d_call: TRBD2; cdr3_length: 13; clone_size: .; v_call: TRBV4-3; j_call: TRBJ2-3; cdr3_nt: TGCGCCAGCAGCCACGTAGCGGGTGATACGCAGTATTTT; cdr3_aa: CASSHVAGDTQYF
d_call: .; cdr3_length: 11; clone_size: .; v_call: TRBV29-1; j_call: TRBJ2-1; cdr3_nt: TGCAGCGTTGAAGTTAGGGGTGAGCAGTTCTTC; cdr3_aa: CSVEVRGEQFF
d_call: TRBD1; cdr3_length: 13; clone_size: .; v_call: TRBV29-1; j_call: TRBJ1-1; cdr3_nt: TGCAGCGTTGTGGACAGGGCGAACACTGAAGCTTTCTTT; cdr3_aa: CSVVDRANTEAFF
d_call: .; cdr3_length: 13; clone_size: few; v_call: TRBV10-3; j_call: TRBJ2-7; cdr3_nt: TGTGCCATCACGGCAGGGGCGTCCTACGAGCAGTACTTC; cdr3_aa: CAITAGASYEQYF
d_call: .; cdr3_length: 14; clone_size: .; v_call: TRBV29-1; j_call: TRBJ1-5; cdr3_nt: TGCAGCGTGGCAGGGAAGCACGGTGATCAGCCCCAGCATTTT; cdr3_aa: CSVAGKHGDQPQHF
d_call: .; cdr3_length: 13; clone_size: .; v_call: TRBV14; j_call: TRBJ1-5; cdr3_nt: TGTGCCAGCAGCTCGGCCCGAACAGGGATCCAGCATTTT; cdr3_aa: CASSSARTGIQHF
d_call: .; cdr3_length: 14; clone_size: once; v_call: TRBV5-1; j_call: TRBJ1-5; cdr3_nt: TGCGCCAGCAGCGTGCGAGGGGACAATCAGCCCCAGCATTTT; cdr3_aa: CASSVRGDNQPQHF
d_call: .; cdr3_length: 15; clone_size: .; v_call: TRBV28; j_call: TRBJ2-7; cdr3_nt: TGTGCCAGCAGTTCCACCCGAGTCGGCTCCTACGAGCAGTACTTC; cdr3_aa: CASSSTRVGSYEQYF
d_call: .; cdr3_length: 14; clone_size: .; v_call: TRBV20-1; j_call: TRBJ1-2; cdr3_nt: TGCAGTGCTAGTCGTTGGGCAGCTAACTATGGCTACACCTTC; cdr3_aa: CSASRWAANYGYTF
d_call: .; cdr3_length: 14; clone_size: .; v_call: TRBV12-3/TRBV12-4; j_call: TRBJ1-1; cdr3_nt: TGTGCCAGCAAAGGGACCGCCGGGGCTGGGGTTGCTTTCTTT; cdr3_aa: CASKGTAGAGVAFF
d_call: TRBD1; cdr3_length: 13; clone_size: .; v_call: TRBV29-1; j_call: TRBJ1-1; cdr3_nt: TGCAGCGCCAGGACAGGGGGCTCCACTGAAGCTTTCTTT; cdr3_aa: CSARTGGSTEAFF
d_call: .; cdr3_length: 15; clone_size: .; v_call: TRBV7-6; j_call: TRBJ2-3; cdr3_nt: TGTGCCAGCAGCTTAGGGGAGGAGCCCACAGATACGCAGTATTTT; cdr3_aa: CASSLGEEPTDTQYF
d_call: .; cdr3_length: 14; clone_size: .; v_call: TRBV5-1; j_call: TRBJ2-7; cdr3_nt: TGCGCCAGCAGCTTAGGGTACGGCTCCTACGAGCAGTACTTC; cdr3_aa: CASSLGYGSYEQYF
d_call: .; cdr3_length: 18; clone_size: .; v_call: TRBV5-5; j_call: TRBJ1-6; cdr3_nt: TGTGCCAGCAGCCTTAGTCCCGGGACGGTGTTACCATATTCACCCCTCCACTTT; cdr3_aa: CASSLSPGTVLPYSPLHF
d_call: .; cdr3_length: 13; clone_size: .; v_call: TRBV27; j_call: TRBJ2-1; cdr3_nt: TGTGCCAGCAGTTGGGCCCTCCACAATGAGCAGTTCTTC; cdr3_aa: CASSWALHNEQFF